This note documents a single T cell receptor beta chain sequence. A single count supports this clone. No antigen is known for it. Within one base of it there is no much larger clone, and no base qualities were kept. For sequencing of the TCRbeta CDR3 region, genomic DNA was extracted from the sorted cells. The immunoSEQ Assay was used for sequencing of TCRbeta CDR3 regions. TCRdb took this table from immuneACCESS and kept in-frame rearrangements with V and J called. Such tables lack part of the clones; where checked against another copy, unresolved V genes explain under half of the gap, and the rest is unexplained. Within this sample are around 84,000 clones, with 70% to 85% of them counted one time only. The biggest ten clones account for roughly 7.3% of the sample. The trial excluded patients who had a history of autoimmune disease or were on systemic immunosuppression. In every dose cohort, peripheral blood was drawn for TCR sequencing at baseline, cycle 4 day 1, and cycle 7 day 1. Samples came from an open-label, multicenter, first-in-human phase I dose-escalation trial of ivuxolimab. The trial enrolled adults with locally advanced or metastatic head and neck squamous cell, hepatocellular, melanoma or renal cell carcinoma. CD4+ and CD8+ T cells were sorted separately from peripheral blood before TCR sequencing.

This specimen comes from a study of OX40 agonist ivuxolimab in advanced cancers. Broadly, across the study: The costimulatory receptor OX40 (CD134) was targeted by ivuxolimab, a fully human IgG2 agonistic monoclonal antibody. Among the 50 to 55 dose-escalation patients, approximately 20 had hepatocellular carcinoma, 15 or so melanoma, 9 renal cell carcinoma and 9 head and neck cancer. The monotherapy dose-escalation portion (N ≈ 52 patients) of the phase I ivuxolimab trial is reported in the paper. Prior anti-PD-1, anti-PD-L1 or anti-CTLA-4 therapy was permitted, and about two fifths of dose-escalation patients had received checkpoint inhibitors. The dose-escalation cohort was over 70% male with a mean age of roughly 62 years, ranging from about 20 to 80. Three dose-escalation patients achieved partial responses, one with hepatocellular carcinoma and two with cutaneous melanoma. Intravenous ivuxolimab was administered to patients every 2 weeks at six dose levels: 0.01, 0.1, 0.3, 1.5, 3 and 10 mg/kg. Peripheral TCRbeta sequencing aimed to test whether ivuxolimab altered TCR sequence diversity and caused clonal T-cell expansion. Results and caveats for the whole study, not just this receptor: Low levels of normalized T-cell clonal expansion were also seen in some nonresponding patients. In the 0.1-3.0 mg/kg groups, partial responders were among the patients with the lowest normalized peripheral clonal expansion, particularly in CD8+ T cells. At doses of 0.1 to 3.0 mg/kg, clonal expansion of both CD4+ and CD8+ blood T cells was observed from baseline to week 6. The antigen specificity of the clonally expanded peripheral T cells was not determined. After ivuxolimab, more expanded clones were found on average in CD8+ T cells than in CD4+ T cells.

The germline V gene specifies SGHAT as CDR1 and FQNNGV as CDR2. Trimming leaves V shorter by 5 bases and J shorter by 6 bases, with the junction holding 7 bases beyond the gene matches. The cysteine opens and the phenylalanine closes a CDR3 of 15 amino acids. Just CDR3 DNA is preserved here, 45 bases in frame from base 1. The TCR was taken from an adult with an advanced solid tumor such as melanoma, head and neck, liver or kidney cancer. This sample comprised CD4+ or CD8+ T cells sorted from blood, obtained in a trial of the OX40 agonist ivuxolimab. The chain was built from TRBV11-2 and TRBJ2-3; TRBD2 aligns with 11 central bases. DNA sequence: TGTGCCAGCAGCCGACTAGCGGGGCGTGATGATACGCAGTATTTT. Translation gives CASSRLAGRDDTQYF.